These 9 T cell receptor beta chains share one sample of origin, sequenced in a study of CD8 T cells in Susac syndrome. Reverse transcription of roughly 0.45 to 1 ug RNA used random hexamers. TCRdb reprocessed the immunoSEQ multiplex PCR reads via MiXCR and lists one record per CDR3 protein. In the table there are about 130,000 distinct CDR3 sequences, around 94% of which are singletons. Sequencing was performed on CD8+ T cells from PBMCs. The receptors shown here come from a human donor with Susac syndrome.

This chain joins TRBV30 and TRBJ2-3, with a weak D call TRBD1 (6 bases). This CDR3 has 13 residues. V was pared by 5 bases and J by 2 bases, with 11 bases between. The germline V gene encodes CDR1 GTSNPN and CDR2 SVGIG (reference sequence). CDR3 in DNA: TGTGCCTGGCGGACAGTACACACAGATACGCAGTATTTT. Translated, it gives CAWRTVHTDTQYF.

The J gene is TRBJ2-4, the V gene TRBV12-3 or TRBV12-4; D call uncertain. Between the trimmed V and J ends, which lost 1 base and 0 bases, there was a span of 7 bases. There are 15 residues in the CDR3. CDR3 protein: CASSLDHLAKNIQYF. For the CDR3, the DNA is TGTGCCAGCAGTTTAGACCATCTAGCCAAAAACATTCAGTACTTC.

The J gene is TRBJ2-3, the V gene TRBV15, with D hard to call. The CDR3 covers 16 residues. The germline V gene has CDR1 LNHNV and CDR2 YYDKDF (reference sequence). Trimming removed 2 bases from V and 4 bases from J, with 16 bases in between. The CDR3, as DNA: TGTGCCACCAGCAGACGATTGGTGGTCCTCGCAGATACGCAGTATTTT. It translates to CATSRRLVVLADTQYF.

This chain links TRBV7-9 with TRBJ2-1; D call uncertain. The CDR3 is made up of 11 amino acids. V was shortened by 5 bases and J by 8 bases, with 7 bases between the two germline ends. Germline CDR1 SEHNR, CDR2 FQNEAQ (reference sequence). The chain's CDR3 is CASSPSYEQFF. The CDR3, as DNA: TGTGCCAGCAGCCCATCCTATGAGCAGTTCTTC.

CDR3 in amino acids: CASSLIRGDEQFF. Here the CDR3 DNA reads TGTGCCAGCAGCTTAATCAGGGGAGATGAGCAGTTCTTC. The chain uses TRBV7-9 and TRBJ2-1; D might be TRBD1 (6 bases). CDR1 and CDR2 from the germline V gene are SEHNR and FQNEAQ (reference sequence). The CDR3 spans 13 residues. The V and J ends lost 2 bases and 8 bases respectively, with 10 bases between them. The whole variable domain, filled in from reference TRBV7-9 and TRBJ2-1, reads DTGVSQNPRHKITKRGQNVTFRCDPISEHNRLYWYRQTLGQGPEFLTYFQNEAQLEKSRLLSDRFSAERPKGSFSTLEIQRTEQGDSAMYLCASSLIRGDEQFFGPGTRLTVL.

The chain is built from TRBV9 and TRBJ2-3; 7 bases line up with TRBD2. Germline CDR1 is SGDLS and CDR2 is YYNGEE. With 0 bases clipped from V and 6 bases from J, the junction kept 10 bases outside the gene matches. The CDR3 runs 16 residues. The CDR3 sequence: CASSVVLAESRDTQYF. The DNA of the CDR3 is TGTGCCAGCAGCGTAGTTCTAGCGGAGTCCCGGGATACGCAGTATTTT.

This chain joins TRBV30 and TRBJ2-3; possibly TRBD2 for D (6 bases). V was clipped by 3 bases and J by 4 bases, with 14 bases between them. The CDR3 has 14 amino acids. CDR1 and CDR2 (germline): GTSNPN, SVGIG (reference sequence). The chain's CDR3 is CAWSRGNRADTQYF. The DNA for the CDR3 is TGTGCCTGGAGCCGGGGGAATAGAGCAGATACGCAGTATTTT.

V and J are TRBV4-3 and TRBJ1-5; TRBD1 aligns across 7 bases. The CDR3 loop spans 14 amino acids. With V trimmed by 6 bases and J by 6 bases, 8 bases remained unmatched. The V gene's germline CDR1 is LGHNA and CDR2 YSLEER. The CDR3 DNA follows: TGCGCCAGCAGTCCCAAGGGGGCGGGTCAGCCCCAGCATTTT. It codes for CASSPKGAGQPQHF.

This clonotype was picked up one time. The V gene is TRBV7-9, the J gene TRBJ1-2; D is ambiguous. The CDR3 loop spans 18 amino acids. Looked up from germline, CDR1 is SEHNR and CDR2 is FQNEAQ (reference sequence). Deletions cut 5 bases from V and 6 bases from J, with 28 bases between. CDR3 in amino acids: CASSQVGQAGLYGNGYTF. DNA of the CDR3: TGTGCCAGCAGCCAGGTTGGGCAGGCCGGACTTTATGGCAATGGCTACACCTTC. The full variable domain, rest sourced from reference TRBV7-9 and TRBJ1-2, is DTGVSQNPRHKITKRGQNVTFRCDPISEHNRLYWYRQTLGQGPEFLTYFQNEAQLEKSRLLSDRFSAERPKGSFSTLEIQRTEQGDSAMYLCASSQVGQAGLYGNGYTFGSGTRLTVV.